These 8 T cell receptor beta chains originate from one sample sequenced in a study of OX40 agonist ivuxolimab in advanced cancers. Measured with immunoSEQ multiplex PCR; TCRdb has only the in-frame clones, and not every one. The sample records fewer than 120,000 clones, approximately 89% being singletons. The specimen comprised CD4+ or CD8+ T cells sorted from blood, sampled in a trial of the OX40 agonist ivuxolimab. The source is an adult with an advanced solid tumor such as melanoma, head and neck, liver or kidney cancer.

The chain has TRBV5-4 and TRBJ2-5; possible D gene TRBD2, 5 bases. Trimming removed 4 bases from V and 1 base from J, with 14 bases in between. Germline CDR1 and CDR2: SGHNT and YYREEE (reference sequence). The CDR3 is made up of 15 amino acids. CDR3 DNA: TGTGCCAGCAGCCTCCGGGAAGTACTCCAAGAGACCCAGTACTTC. Its protein product is CASSLREVLQETQYF.

The chain is built from TRBV11-2 and TRBJ1-1; D call uncertain. CDR3 size: 11 residues. V lost 1 base and J lost 11, with 8 bases in between. Germline V lookup: CDR1 SGHAT, CDR2 FQNNGV. CDR3 region: CASSLGGNAFF. CDR3 coding DNA: TGTGCCAGCAGCTTAGGAGGTAATGCTTTCTTT.

The rearrangement uses TRBV19 and TRBJ2-3, with 7 bases aligning to TRBD2. CDR1 LNHDA and CDR2 SQIVND come from the germline V gene (reference sequence). Losses at the gene ends were 1 base for V and 5 bases for J; bases not matched to a gene: 6. The CDR3 contains 15 residues. The DNA for the CDR3 is TGTGCCAGTAGTATAGGAGGTCTAGCGGAAGATACGCAGTATTTT. Its protein is CASSIGGLAEDTQYF.

The CDR3 region has the DNA TGTGCCAGCAGAGGCAGAATTAAGTCCGGCTACACCTTC. Amino acid sequence: CASRGRIKSGYTF. The chain combines TRBV6-1 with TRBJ1-2; no clear D. Deletions cut 6 bases from V and 8 bases from J, with 16 bases between. The CDR3 has 13 residues. The germline V gene has CDR1 MNHNS and CDR2 SASEGT.

The rearrangement links TRBV7-6 to TRBJ2-7, with 7 bases fitting TRBD1. This CDR3 has 13 amino acids. Germline CDR1 SGHVS, CDR2 FNYEAQ. V dropped 0 bases and J dropped 6; count of bases not matched to a gene: 2. The DNA for the CDR3 is TGTGCCAGCAGCTTAGCGTACAGGGGCGAGCAGTACTTC. Translation gives CASSLAYRGEQYF.

This clone was recorded a few times. A read error may produce the germline difference seen at one junction end. The sample holds other DNA sequences that translate to the same CDR3. The CDR3 DNA reads as TGTGCTAGCAGTCCAGGGATGAACACTGAAGCTTTCTTT. This gives the protein CASSPGMNTEAFF. This sequence joins TRBV7-7 and TRBJ1-1, with TRBD1 as a possible D gene (5 bases). CDR3 length: 13 residues. Germline V gene sequence: CDR1 SSHAT, CDR2 FNYEAQ (reference sequence).

This CDR3 is CASSTGPANYGYTF. CDR3 DNA: TGTGCCAGTAGCACGGGCCCAGCTAACTATGGCTACACCTTC. V is TRBV19 and J is TRBJ1-2; D is uncertain. The CDR3 consists of 14 residues. With 6 bases removed from V and 0 bases from J, the gap between germline ends came to 11 bases. Per the germline V gene, CDR1 is LNHDA and CDR2 is SQIVND (reference sequence).

The CDR3, as DNA: TGTGCCAGCTCACCACCCCGACAGAACACTGAAGCTTTCTTT. Its protein is CASSPPRQNTEAFF. This chain links TRBV18 with TRBJ1-1, with D uncertain. Germline V gene lookup returns CDR1 KGHSH and CDR2 LQKENI. V shed 0 bases and J shed 1 base, with 6 bases lying between them. The CDR3 covers 14 residues.